This is a list of T cell receptor beta chains from one sample in a study of blood T cell repertoires in COVID-19. Assay used: immunoSEQ multiplex PCR; TCRdb lists only in-frame clones, some missing. Of about 220,000 clones listed, roughly 85% are singletons. The sample comprised PBMCs or T cells enriched from blood (not recorded which). The source is a woman aged 40 to 50 with acute COVID-19. Both conserved end residues are part of each CDR3. The D gene is left open where the match is weak. Expanded clones get a size class; other rows say once, few or many, or leave the size out.

V: TRBV7-2
J: TRBJ2-3
D: -
size: -
DNA: TGTGCCAGCAGCCCCGGACTGGCCACAGATACGCAGTATTTT
CDR3: CASSPGLATDTQYF

V: TRBV18
J: TRBJ1-4
D: -
size: -
DNA: TGTGCCAGCTCGTTACAGGGCCTAACCTCTGAAAAACTGTTTTTT
CDR3: CASSLQGLTSEKLFF

V: TRBV4-1
J: TRBJ1-4
D: TRBD1
size: -
DNA: TGCGCCAGCAGCCAGACAGGGCCTAATGAAAAACTGTTTTTT
CDR3: CASSQTGPNEKLFF

V: TRBV3-1/TRBV3-2
J: TRBJ2-6
D: -
size: -
DNA: TGTGCCAGCAGCCAAGCCGCTGGGGCCAACGTCCTGACTTTC
CDR3: CASSQAAGANVLTF

V: TRBV12-5
J: TRBJ1-4
D: -
size: -
DNA: TGTGCTAGACGCGGGGTTTGTGAAAAACTGTTTTTT
CDR3: CARRGVCEKLFF

V: TRBV2
J: TRBJ1-2
D: TRBD1
size: -
DNA: TGTGCCAGCAGTTACAACAGGGGGGCTGGTGGCTACACCTTC
CDR3: CASSYNRGAGGYTF

V: TRBV19
J: TRBJ2-1
D: TRBD2
size: -
DNA: TGTGCCAGTAGTATGCCTAGCGGACTCGGTGGGGAGCAGTTCTTC
CDR3: CASSMPSGLGGEQFF

V: TRBV5-8
J: TRBJ2-3
D: TRBD1
size: -
DNA: TGTGCCAGCAGCTTGAAGGTGTCAGGGGGATTTGAGAATACGCAGTATTTT
CDR3: CASSLKVSGGFENTQYF

V: TRBV19
J: TRBJ2-6
D: -
size: -
DNA: TGTGCCAGTAGATGGGGGCAGGGCTCTGGGGCCAACGTCCTGACTTTC
CDR3: CASRWGQGSGANVLTF

V: TRBV6-6
J: TRBJ2-1
D: TRBD1
size: -
DNA: TGTGCCAGCAGTGCGGGACAGGTTTATCATGAGCAGTTCTTC
CDR3: CASSAGQVYHEQFF

V: TRBV19
J: TRBJ2-3
D: -
size: -
DNA: TGTGCCAGTAGTTCTGGACAGAGGCACACAGATACGCAGTATTTT
CDR3: CASSSGQRHTDTQYF

V: TRBV19
J: TRBJ2-3
D: -
size: -
DNA: TGTGCCAGTACCAGGGGAGATACGCAGTATTTT
CDR3: CASTRGDTQYF

V: TRBV19
J: TRBJ1-2
D: -
size: -
DNA: TGTGCCAGTAGTCTCTCAGGGGGCTACACCTTC
CDR3: CASSLSGGYTF

V: TRBV7-9
J: TRBJ1-6
D: -
size: -
DNA: TGTGCCAGCAGCTTAAGAACACTTGGAGGCAATTCACCCCTCCACTTT
CDR3: CASSLRTLGGNSPLHF

V: TRBV27
J: TRBJ2-7
D: TRBD2
size: -
DNA: TGTGCCAGCAGCCTAGCGGCGGCCAGCTCCTACGAGCAGTACTTC
CDR3: CASSLAAASSYEQYF

V: TRBV18
J: TRBJ1-2
D: TRBD1
size: -
DNA: TGTGCCAGCTCACAACAGGGGGCTAACTATGGCTACACCTTC
CDR3: CASSQQGANYGYTF

V: TRBV13
J: TRBJ1-1
D: TRBD1
size: -
DNA: TGTGCCAGCAGCACCGGACAGGTGAACACTGAAGCTTTCTTT
CDR3: CASSTGQVNTEAFF

V: TRBV28
J: TRBJ1-1
D: TRBD1
size: -
DNA: TGTGCCAGCAGCCACCGGGACAGGGTCATGAACACTGAAGCTTTCTTT
CDR3: CASSHRDRVMNTEAFF

V: TRBV5-1
J: TRBJ2-7
D: TRBD1
size: -
DNA: TGCGCCAGCAGCTTGCCCCCGGGACAGGCCTACGAGCAGTACTTC
CDR3: CASSLPPGQAYEQYF

V: TRBV5-1
J: TRBJ1-4
D: TRBD1
size: -
DNA: TGCGCCAGCACTACCTGGACTGGGACAGGGGGCAGGACTAATGAAAAACTGTTTTTT
CDR3: CASTTWTGTGGRTNEKLFF

V: TRBV7-2
J: TRBJ2-5
D: TRBD1
size: -
DNA: TGTGCCAGCAGCTCCGACAGGGTTAAGTCTGCGGAGACCCAGTACTTC
CDR3: CASSSDRVKSAETQYF

V: TRBV30
J: TRBJ1-1
D: -
size: -
DNA: TGTGCCTGGCGCGGTAAGGGGGATATGAACACTGAAGCTTTCTTT
CDR3: CAWRGKGDMNTEAFF

V: TRBV20-1
J: TRBJ2-3
D: -
size: -
DNA: TGCAGTGCTAGTAAGACTGCCAACCCGACAGATACGCAGTATTTT
CDR3: CSASKTANPTDTQYF

V: TRBV25-1
J: TRBJ2-3
D: -
size: -
DNA: TGTGCCAGCAGCGGGATGTCATATCCCTACTCAGATACGCAGTATTTT
CDR3: CASSGMSYPYSDTQYF

V: TRBV12-2
J: TRBJ2-7
D: -
size: -
DNA: TGTGCAAGTCGCCCCCCCGCCGGGACAGGGCACTACGAGCAGTACTTC
CDR3: CASRPPAGTGHYEQYF

V: TRBV6-5
J: TRBJ1-5
D: TRBD1
size: -
DNA: TGTGCCAGCAGTCGCCAGGGACAGGGCAATCAGCCCCAGCATTTT
CDR3: CASSRQGQGNQPQHF

V: TRBV19
J: TRBJ1-3
D: TRBD1
size: -
DNA: TGTGCCAGTCAAGGGTCAGGGGGCCCTGGAAACACCATATATTTT
CDR3: CASQGSGGPGNTIYF

V: TRBV19
J: TRBJ2-2
D: TRBD2
size: -
DNA: TGTGCCAGTAGTATAAAAGCGGGGGGGGATTTGGCCGGGGAGCTGTTTTTT
CDR3: CASSIKAGGDLAGELFF

V: TRBV5-4
J: TRBJ1-1
D: -
size: once
DNA: TGTGCCAGCAGCTTGGCCCCCCTTGTTCAGGGAGCTTTCTTT
CDR3: CASSLAPLVQGAFF

V: TRBV20-1
J: TRBJ1-4
D: -
size: -
DNA: TGCAGTGCCGGGGTTTTGGAAAAACTGTTTTTT
CDR3: CSAGVLEKLFF

V: TRBV23-1
J: TRBJ1-2
D: -
size: once
DNA: TGCGCCAGCAGTGATATGGATATTAACAGGGTTAACTATGGCTACACCTTC
CDR3: CASSDMDINRVNYGYTF

V: TRBV18
J: TRBJ1-4
D: -
size: once
DNA: TGTGCCAGCTCTGAACAGGCCCTCTTTAATGAAAAACTGTTTTTT
CDR3: CASSEQALFNEKLFF

V: TRBV7-3
J: TRBJ2-7
D: -
size: -
DNA: TGTGCCAGCAGCTTAGGGAGATCCTACGAGCAGTACTTC
CDR3: CASSLGRSYEQYF